The rows below give T cell receptor beta chains drawn from one sample of a study of cytomegalovirus exposure and HLA in healthy donors. Assay used: immunoSEQ multiplex PCR; TCRdb lists only in-frame clones, some missing. Of tens of thousands of clones in the sample, more than 55% were seen once. Sequencing input: PBMCs. The receptors here all came from a woman aged 45 to 65 in good health and CMV-seropositive. The CDR3 runs from the conserved cysteine through the conserved F or W. The order of the fields is D gene, V gene, clone size, J gene, CDR3 protein, CDR3 DNA. The D gene is left open where the match is weak. Clone size is given for some rows only: seen once, a few or many times, or a class if the clone is expanded.

d_gene: .; v_gene: TRBV28; abundance: .; j_gene: TRBJ2-7; CDR3aa: CASSSGTRTGEQYF; CDR3nt: TGTGCCAGCAGTTCCGGGACAAGGACTGGCGAACAGTACTTC
d_gene: .; v_gene: TRBV9; abundance: .; j_gene: TRBJ2-5; CDR3aa: CASSVGGGPPQYF; CDR3nt: TGTGCCAGCAGCGTAGGTGGCGGGCCTCCCCAGTACTTC
d_gene: .; v_gene: TRBV7-9; abundance: .; j_gene: TRBJ1-6; CDR3aa: CASSRGTDSPLHF; CDR3nt: TGTGCCAGCAGCCGGGGTACGGATTCACCCCTCCACTTT
d_gene: .; v_gene: TRBV5-1; abundance: .; j_gene: TRBJ1-2; CDR3aa: CASSRPDSNYGYTF; CDR3nt: TGCGCCAGCAGCCGGCCAGACAGTAACTATGGCTACACCTTC
d_gene: .; v_gene: TRBV6-6; abundance: .; j_gene: TRBJ1-2; CDR3aa: CASSYSAGYNYGYTF; CDR3nt: TGTGCCAGCAGTTACTCGGCGGGCTACAACTATGGCTACACCTTC
d_gene: .; v_gene: TRBV5-6; abundance: .; j_gene: TRBJ2-5; CDR3aa: CASSLGREETQYF; CDR3nt: TGTGCCAGCAGCTTGGGCAGGGAAGAGACCCAGTACTTC
d_gene: .; v_gene: TRBV4-1; abundance: few; j_gene: TRBJ2-5; CDR3aa: CASSQDSGGWETQYF; CDR3nt: TGCGCCAGCAGCCAAGATTCTGGGGGCTGGGAGACCCAGTACTTC
d_gene: TRBD1; v_gene: TRBV30; abundance: .; j_gene: TRBJ1-1; CDR3aa: CAWIPRGRTEAFF; CDR3nt: TGTGCCTGGATTCCGAGGGGGCGCACTGAAGCTTTCTTT
d_gene: TRBD1; v_gene: TRBV4-2; abundance: .; j_gene: TRBJ2-7; CDR3aa: CASRQGTGIGYEQYF; CDR3nt: TGTGCCAGCAGACAAGGGACAGGTATTGGGTACGAGCAGTACTTC
d_gene: TRBD1; v_gene: TRBV9; abundance: .; j_gene: TRBJ2-3; CDR3aa: CASSVMGTGGTDTQYF; CDR3nt: TGTGCCAGCAGCGTAATGGGGACAGGGGGCACAGATACGCAGTATTTT
d_gene: .; v_gene: TRBV7-9; abundance: .; j_gene: TRBJ2-3; CDR3aa: CASSFGGTDTQYF; CDR3nt: TGTGCCAGCAGCTTTGGCGGGACAGATACGCAGTATTTT
d_gene: TRBD1; v_gene: TRBV5-4; abundance: .; j_gene: TRBJ2-5; CDR3aa: CASSSPPRTGRVETQYF; CDR3nt: TGTGCCAGCAGCTCCCCCCCCAGGACAGGGCGGGTGGAGACCCAGTACTTC
d_gene: .; v_gene: TRBV5-1; abundance: .; j_gene: TRBJ1-1; CDR3aa: CASSLRFGDTEASF; CDR3nt: TGCGCCAGCAGCTTGCGGTTCGGGGACACTGAAGCTTCCTTT
d_gene: TRBD1; v_gene: TRBV20-1; abundance: .; j_gene: TRBJ2-1; CDR3aa: CSAWDSNEQFF; CDR3nt: TGCAGTGCGTGGGACAGCAATGAGCAGTTCTTC
d_gene: .; v_gene: TRBV5-4; abundance: .; j_gene: TRBJ2-5; CDR3aa: CASSFRVEETQYF; CDR3nt: TGTGCCAGCAGCTTTCGCGTGGAAGAGACCCAGTACTTC
d_gene: TRBD1; v_gene: TRBV28; abundance: .; j_gene: TRBJ1-1; CDR3aa: CASSLISQRTGAFF; CDR3nt: TGTGCCAGCAGTTTAATATCCCAGAGGACAGGGGCTTTCTTT
d_gene: .; v_gene: TRBV4-2; abundance: .; j_gene: TRBJ1-4; CDR3aa: CASSQGPGTNEKLFF; CDR3nt: TGTGCCAGCAGCCAAGGTCCAGGGACTAATGAAAAACTGTTTTTT
d_gene: TRBD2; v_gene: TRBV29-1; abundance: .; j_gene: TRBJ2-3; CDR3aa: CSVEDKRGLALDTQYF; CDR3nt: TGCAGCGTTGAAGATAAGCGGGGACTAGCTTTAGATACGCAGTATTTT
d_gene: .; v_gene: TRBV5-1; abundance: few; j_gene: TRBJ2-3; CDR3aa: CASSLAPGAASTDTQYF; CDR3nt: TGCGCCAGCAGCTTGGCCCCAGGGGCCGCGAGCACAGATACGCAGTATTTT
d_gene: TRBD2; v_gene: TRBV28; abundance: .; j_gene: TRBJ2-4; CDR3aa: CASSYDRTRVAHQYF; CDR3nt: TGTGCCAGCAGTTATGATCGGACTAGGGTCGCCCACCAGTACTTC
d_gene: TRBD2; v_gene: TRBV7-2; abundance: .; j_gene: TRBJ2-7; CDR3aa: CASSLGGGGPPYEQYF; CDR3nt: TGTGCCAGCAGCTTAGGAGGCGGGGGGCCTCCCTACGAGCAGTACTTC